This TCR beta chain was identified during a study of blood T cell repertoires in COVID-19. Study context: Sample material is recorded as cDNA or gDNA derived from T cells, B-cell-depleted T cells, or PBMCs.

Original analysis: Amplification of reference gene primers provided the estimated nucleated cell counts. Produced via immunoSEQ multiplex PCR; TCRdb's table is partial and in-frame only. Clone size and the V and J calls come from that table; the DNA yielded D and trimming. The sample shows roughly 92,000 clones, roughly 87% of them seen only once. Trimming cost V 1 base and J 12 bases; bases outside gene matches: 6. The germline V gene encodes CDR1 SNHLY and CDR2 FYNNEI. The CDR3 sequence is 14 residues long. The rearrangement uses TRBV2 and TRBJ2-1; 10 bases agree with TRBD2. This sequence originates from a woman over 75 with acute or convalescent COVID-19. Material: peripheral blood. The CDR3 spells CASSEGVAGGVQFF. The CDR3 DNA follows: TGTGCCAGCAGTGAAGGGGTAGCGGGGGGAGTGCAGTTCTTC.